This T cell receptor (beta chain) was captured in a study of blood T cell repertoires in COVID-19. At the level of the study: The origin of the acute and convalescent COVID-19 samples was the United States, Italy and Spain. Sources were T cells, B-cell-depleted T cells, or PBMCs; the material itself was cDNA or gDNA.

Authors' processing steps: Nucleated cell counts were estimated from reference gene primer amplification. TCRdb's copy holds only in-frame clones and misses some; the assay was immunoSEQ multiplex PCR. The V and J calls and clone size were taken over from that table, and D and trimming were inferred from the DNA. The data contain approximately 250,000 clones, approximately 80% of them singletons. The sequence came from a man in his sixties with acute or convalescent COVID-19. Material: peripheral blood.

The DNA of the CDR3 is TGTGCCAGCAGTGAATGGGGGGGAGGTGATGAAAAACTGTTTTTT. This gives the protein CASSEWGGGDEKLFF. This chain uses TRBV2 with TRBJ1-4, with D possibly being TRBD1 (5 bases). The V gene's germline CDR1 is SNHLY and CDR2 FYNNEI. The CDR3 loop spans 15 amino acids. The V gene lost 2 bases and the J gene lost 6 bases, with 13 bases spanning the gap.